A selection of T cell receptor beta chains follows, all from one sample in a study of blood T cell repertoires in COVID-19. The protocol was immunoSEQ multiplex PCR, while the TCRdb copy is restricted to in-frame clones and leaves out a portion. The table has around 100,000 clones, 75% to 90% seen once. Sequencing was carried out using peripheral blood. The receptors derive from a woman in her 70s with active or convalescent COVID-19. CDR3s include the opening cysteine and the closing phenylalanine or tryptophan. A D gene is named only where the DNA matches it firmly. Rows may omit the clone size; those that give it use once, few, many or a size class.

NA,TRBJ2-7,TRBV18,NA,TGTGCCAGCTCCCGCTCCACCGGGACACTTGACGAGCAGTACTTC,CASSRSTGTLDEQYF
once,TRBJ2-5,TRBV6-2/TRBV6-3,TRBD1,TGTGCCAGCAGTTACTCGGGACAGGGGGGAGGTCAAGAGACCCAGTACTTC,CASSYSGQGGGQETQYF
NA,TRBJ1-2,TRBV11-2,NA,TGTGCCAGCAGGAGCACCCGGAACTATGGCTACACCTTC,CASRSTRNYGYTF
NA,TRBJ1-3,TRBV9,NA,TGTGCCAGCAGCGCTGCCCCTGGGGAGGCTGGAAACACCATATATTTT,CASSAAPGEAGNTIYF
NA,TRBJ2-3,TRBV2,TRBD2,TGTGCCAGCAGTGATAGGCTAGCGGGAGCCACAGATACGCAGTATTTT,CASSDRLAGATDTQYF
NA,TRBJ1-4,TRBV6-6,TRBD1,TGTGCCAGCAGTCACAAACAGGGGGCGGGTGAAAAACTGTTTTTT,CASSHKQGAGEKLFF
NA,TRBJ1-2,TRBV19,TRBD1,TGTGCCAGTAGTTCGGGACAGGTGAACTATGGCTACACCTTC,CASSSGQVNYGYTF
NA,TRBJ2-7,TRBV11-2,TRBD2,TGTGCCAGCAGCTTTAGCGGGAGATCGGGGGAGCAGTACTTC,CASSFSGRSGEQYF
once,TRBJ2-3,TRBV7-9,TRBD2,TGTGCCAGCAGCCCCCGACTAGCGGGAGTGGCAGATACGCAGTATTTT,CASSPRLAGVADTQYF
once,TRBJ1-6,TRBV6-2/TRBV6-3,NA,TGTGCCAGCAGTTACGGGCCAGGGCCTAATTCACCCCTCCACTTT,CASSYGPGPNSPLHF
NA,TRBJ1-2,TRBV28,NA,TGTGCCTTCTCAACAGGGCTAGGAGGCTACACCTTC,CAFSTGLGGYTF
NA,TRBJ2-4,TRBV5-1,NA,TGCGCCAGCAGTAGGGAGCCAGCCAAAAACATTCAGTACTTC,CASSREPAKNIQYF
NA,TRBJ1-5,TRBV24-1,NA,TGTGCCACCAGTGACCCTCGCCAGGGCGGCAATCAGCCCCAGCATTTT,CATSDPRQGGNQPQHF
few,TRBJ2-3,TRBV2,TRBD2,TGTGCCAGCAGAGCCTTTAGCGGGGCCACAGATACGCAGTATTTT,CASRAFSGATDTQYF
NA,TRBJ2-1,TRBV29-1,TRBD2,TGCAGCGTTGAAGGGGAAACTAGCGGGAGTGGGGAGCAGTTCTTC,CSVEGETSGSGEQFF
once,TRBJ1-6,TRBV7-3,NA,TGTGCCAGCAGCTTAACACAGAATTCACCCCTCCACTTT,CASSLTQNSPLHF
NA,TRBJ2-2,TRBV5-4,TRBD2,TGTGCCAGCAGCAAGACTAGCGGGGACACCGGGGAGCTGTTTTTT,CASSKTSGDTGELFF
NA,TRBJ1-1,TRBV6-4,TRBD1,TGTGCCAGCAGTCAGGACAGGGGACTTGAAGCTTTCTTT,CASSQDRGLEAFF
NA,TRBJ1-5,TRBV12-3/TRBV12-4,NA,TGTGCCAGCCTCGGGGGGTCCAATCAGCCCCAGCATTTT,CASLGGSNQPQHF
NA,TRBJ1-1,TRBV24-1,TRBD1,TGTGCCACAAAGAGCCGGGACAGCACTGAAGCTTTCTTT,CATKSRDSTEAFF
NA,TRBJ2-7,TRBV29-1,TRBD2,TGCAGCGTTGACCTAGCGGGAGGTCCCTACGAGCAGTACTTC,CSVDLAGGPYEQYF
few,TRBJ1-1,TRBV18,NA,TGTGCCAGCTCTTGGGAGGGGCCGGGGACTGAAGCTTTCTTT,CASSWEGPGTEAFF
NA,TRBJ1-6,TRBV5-1,NA,TGCGCCAGCAGCGAAACAGGGTCCTATAATTCACCCCTCCACTTT,CASSETGSYNSPLHF
few,TRBJ1-1,TRBV7-9,NA,TGTGCCAGCAGTTACATACAGAACACTGAAGCTTTCTTT,CASSYIQNTEAFF
NA,TRBJ1-1,TRBV28,NA,TGTGCCAGCAGTTTGTTACAGATGAACACTGAAGCTTTCTTT,CASSLLQMNTEAFF
NA,TRBJ2-4,TRBV29-1,TRBD2,TGCAGCGTTGCCAGCGGGGGGAGTAGAGCCAAAAACATTCAGTACTTC,CSVASGGSRAKNIQYF
NA,TRBJ1-1,TRBV9,NA,TGTGCCAGCAGCGTAGATGTGAGTAACACTGAAGCTTTCTTT,CASSVDVSNTEAFF
NA,TRBJ2-2,TRBV6-6,TRBD1,TGTGCCAGCAGTCAAACTAGGACAGGGCCCGACGGCGGGGAGCTGTTTTTT,CASSQTRTGPDGGELFF
NA,TRBJ1-6,TRBV7-9,NA,TGTGCCAGCAGCTTCCAGCGGGCGGGGGATAATTCACCCCTCCACTTT,CASSFQRAGDNSPLHF
NA,TRBJ2-1,TRBV28,NA,TGTGCCAGCAGTTTAGCCGGGCCGCGGCGGGGTGAGCAGTTCTTC,CASSLAGPRRGEQFF
NA,TRBJ1-6,TRBV7-6,TRBD1,TGTGCCAGCAGCGGAGAGGCGGGACAGGGTTCCTCCTATAATTCACCCCTCCACTTT,CASSGEAGQGSSYNSPLHF
NA,TRBJ1-2,TRBV3-1/TRBV3-2,NA,TGTGCCAGCAGCCAAGATATGGCCCACCTCTATGGCTACACCTTC,CASSQDMAHLYGYTF
NA,TRBJ2-7,TRBV19,TRBD1,TGTGCCAGTAGCCTAGGGGGCTTCGACGAGCAGTACTTC,CASSLGGFDEQYF
NA,TRBJ1-2,TRBV9,TRBD1,TGTGCCAGCAGCTCGAGGACAGGGACCTATGGCTACACCTTC,CASSSRTGTYGYTF
NA,TRBJ2-1,TRBV5-1,NA,TGCGCCAGCAGCTTGGAGCAACCCACGCGGGATGAGCAGTTCTTC,CASSLEQPTRDEQFF
NA,TRBJ2-2,TRBV24-1,NA,TGTGCCACCAGTGAGACAACCAACACCGGGGAGCTGTTTTTT,CATSETTNTGELFF
NA,TRBJ2-1,TRBV5-4,TRBD2,TGTGCCAGCAGCTTTTCTAGCGGGGGAGGTGATGAGCAGTTCTTC,CASSFSSGGGDEQFF
NA,TRBJ2-1,TRBV18,NA,TGTGCCAGCTCACCACGACAGGGGACCCCCGGGGCGGGGGCCTCCAATGAGCAGTTCTTC,CASSPRQGTPGAGASNEQFF
NA,TRBJ2-1,TRBV7-9,NA,TGTGCCAGCAGCTTAGATCCTGTGACGGGGCAGTTCTTC,CASSLDPVTGQFF
NA,TRBJ1-2,TRBV6-2/TRBV6-3,TRBD1,TGTGCCAGCAGTGCGATACAGGGGGCGCTTTTTGGCTACACCTTC,CASSAIQGALFGYTF
NA,TRBJ2-3,TRBV7-8,TRBD1,TGTGCCAGCAGCCGACCGACAGGGGGCGCCCAGGGGGGTACGCAGTATTTT,CASSRPTGGAQGGTQYF
NA,TRBJ2-3,TRBV2,TRBD2,TGTGCCAGCGGGCAGGGACTAGCGGGGTTCACAGATACGCAGTATTTT,CASGQGLAGFTDTQYF
NA,TRBJ1-3,TRBV4-3,NA,TGCGCCAGCAGCCAGGAACCTCTCGGGTACTCTGGAAACACCATATATTTT,CASSQEPLGYSGNTIYF
once,TRBJ2-4,TRBV7-2,TRBD2,TGTGCCAGCAGCTCCGGACTAGCGGTTGGCAAAAACATTCAGTACTTC,CASSSGLAVGKNIQYF
NA,TRBJ1-2,TRBV24-1,NA,TGTGCCACCAGTGATTCCCCCGACGGGTACAACTATGGCTACACCTTC,CATSDSPDGYNYGYTF